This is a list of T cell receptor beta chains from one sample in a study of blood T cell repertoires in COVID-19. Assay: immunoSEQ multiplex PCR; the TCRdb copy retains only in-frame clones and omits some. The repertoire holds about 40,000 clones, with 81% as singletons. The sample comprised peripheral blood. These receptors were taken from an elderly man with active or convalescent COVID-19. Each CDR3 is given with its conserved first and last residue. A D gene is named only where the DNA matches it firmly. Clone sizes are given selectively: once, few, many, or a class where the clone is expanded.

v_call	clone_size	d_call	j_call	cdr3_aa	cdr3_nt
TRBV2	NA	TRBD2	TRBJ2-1	CASRDLAVNNEQFF	TGTGCCAGCCGTGACCTAGCGGTTAACAATGAGCAGTTCTTC
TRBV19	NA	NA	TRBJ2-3	CASSILDFTDTQYF	TGTGCCAGTAGTATCTTGGACTTCACAGATACGCAGTATTTT
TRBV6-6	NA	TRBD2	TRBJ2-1	CASRGLAGSSYNEQFF	TGTGCCAGCAGAGGGCTAGCGGGAAGCTCCTACAATGAGCAGTTCTTC
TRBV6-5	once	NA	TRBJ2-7	CASSRGLDPREQYF	TGTGCCAGCAGCCGGGGACTGGACCCACGAGAGCAGTACTTC
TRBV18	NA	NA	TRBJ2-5	CASSPRSLQETQYF	TGTGCCAGCTCACCACGGAGTCTGCAAGAGACCCAGTACTTC
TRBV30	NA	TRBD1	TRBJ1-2	CAWSAGTGGVDGYTF	TGTGCCTGGAGTGCAGGGACAGGGGGCGTCGATGGCTACACCTTC
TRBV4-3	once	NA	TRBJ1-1	CASSYERGGAAFF	TGCGCCAGCAGCTATGAAAGGGGGGGGGCAGCTTTCTTT
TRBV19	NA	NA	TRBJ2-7	CASSPPGQRYSYEQYF	TGTGCCAGTAGTCCTCCCGGACAGCGCTACTCCTACGAGCAGTACTTC
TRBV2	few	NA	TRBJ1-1	CASSSRGFAEAFF	TGTGCCAGCAGTTCCAGGGGCTTCGCTGAAGCTTTCTTT
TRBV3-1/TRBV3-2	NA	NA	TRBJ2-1	CASSPNMRGGYNEQFF	TGTGCCAGCAGCCCAAATATGAGGGGAGGTTACAATGAGCAGTTCTTC
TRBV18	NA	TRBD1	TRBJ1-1	CASSPARQGDNTEAFF	TGTGCCAGCTCACCCGCGAGACAGGGCGATAACACTGAAGCTTTCTTT
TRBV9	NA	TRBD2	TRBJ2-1	CASSFQQTSGGYNEQFF	TGTGCCAGCAGCTTTCAACAAACTAGCGGGGGGTACAATGAGCAGTTCTTC
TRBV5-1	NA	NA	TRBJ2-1	CASNLGGAGYNEQFF	TGCGCCAGCAACCTGGGGGGGGCAGGCTACAATGAGCAGTTCTTC
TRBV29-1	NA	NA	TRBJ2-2	CSVGTQGNTGELFF	TGCAGCGTTGGGACACAGGGAAACACCGGGGAGCTGTTTTTT
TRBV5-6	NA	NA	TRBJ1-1	CASSLRPTQAGTEAFF	TGTGCCAGCAGCTTGAGGCCGACCCAGGCGGGAACTGAAGCTTTCTTT
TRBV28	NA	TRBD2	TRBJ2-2	CASSFLGRDTGELFF	TGTGCCAGCAGTTTTCTAGGGAGGGACACCGGGGAGCTGTTTTTT
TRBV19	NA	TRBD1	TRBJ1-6	CASSRTGQGVQSPLHF	TGTGCCAGTAGTAGAACGGGACAGGGGGTTCAATCACCCCTCCACTTT
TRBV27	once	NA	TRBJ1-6	CASKSGVNSPLHF	TGTGCCAGCAAATCAGGGGTGAATTCACCCCTCCACTTT
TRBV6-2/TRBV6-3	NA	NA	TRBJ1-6	CASSSGSSYNSPLHF	TGTGCCAGCAGTTCCGGGAGCTCCTATAATTCACCCCTCCACTTT
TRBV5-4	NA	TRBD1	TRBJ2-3	CASSEGQKRTDTQYF	TGTGCCAGCAGCGAGGGACAGAAGAGAACAGATACGCAGTATTTT
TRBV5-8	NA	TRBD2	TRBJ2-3	CASSSGTSVYTDTQYF	TGTGCCAGCAGCTCAGGGACTAGCGTTTACACAGATACGCAGTATTTT
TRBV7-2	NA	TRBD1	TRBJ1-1	CAGGTGSFSEAFF	TGTGCCGGAGGGACAGGTTCCTTTTCTGAAGCTTTCTTT
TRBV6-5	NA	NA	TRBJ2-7	CASSYSVRGEQYF	TGTGCCAGCAGTTACTCCGTGCGAGGGGAGCAGTACTTC
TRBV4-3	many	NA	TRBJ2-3	CASSQDLDTSTDTQYF	TGCGCCAGCAGCCAAGATCTGGACACCAGCACAGATACGCAGTATTTT
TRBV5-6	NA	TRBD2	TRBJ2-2	CASSRTSSNTGELFF	TGTGCCAGCAGCCGGACTAGCTCGAACACCGGGGAGCTGTTTTTT
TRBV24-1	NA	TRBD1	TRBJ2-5	CATSDPGTGGETQYF	TGTGCCACCAGTGATCCCGGGACAGGAGGAGAGACCCAGTACTTC
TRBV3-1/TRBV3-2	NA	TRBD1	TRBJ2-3	CASSRDRGQAANTQYF	TGTGCCAGCAGCCGAGATAGGGGACAGGCCGCCAATACGCAGTATTTT
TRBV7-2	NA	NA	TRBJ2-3	CASTRGITDTQYF	TGTGCCAGCACTAGGGGGATCACAGATACGCAGTATTTT
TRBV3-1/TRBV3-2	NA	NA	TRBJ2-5	CASSHRGETQYF	TGTGCCAGCAGCCATCGAGGGGAGACCCAGTACTTC
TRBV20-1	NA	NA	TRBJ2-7	CSASETDYEQYF	TGCAGTGCTAGTGAGACAGACTACGAGCAGTACTTC
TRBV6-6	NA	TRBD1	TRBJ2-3	CASTNRGTASDTQYF	TGTGCCAGCACCAACAGGGGGACCGCCTCGGATACGCAGTATTTT
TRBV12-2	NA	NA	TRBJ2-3	CASRSDEGDTDTQYF	TGTGCAAGTCGCTCCGACGAGGGGGACACAGATACGCAGTATTTT
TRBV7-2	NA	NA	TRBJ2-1	CASSLEGIGEQFF	TGTGCCAGCAGCTTAGAGGGGATAGGCGAGCAGTTCTTC
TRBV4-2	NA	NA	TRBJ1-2	CASKRSTGGYTF	TGTGCCAGCAAAAGGTCCACGGGAGGCTACACCTTC
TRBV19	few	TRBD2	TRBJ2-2	CASGGTETSGGSYWELFF	TGTGCCTCCGGCGGGACAGAAACTAGCGGGGGGTCATATTGGGAGCTGTTTTTT
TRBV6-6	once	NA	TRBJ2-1	CASQGGAGKIYNEQFF	TGTGCCAGCCAGGGCGGGGCGGGAAAGATCTACAATGAGCAGTTCTTC
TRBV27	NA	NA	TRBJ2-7	CASSLTSSAYEQYF	TGTGCCAGCAGTTTAACGTCTAGCGCCTACGAGCAGTACTTC
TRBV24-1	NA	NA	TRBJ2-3	CATSDGVDVGTDTQYF	TGTGCCACCAGTGACGGGGTGGACGTTGGCACAGATACGCAGTATTTT
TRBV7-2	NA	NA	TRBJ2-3	CASSFNTDTQYF	TGTGCCAGCAGCTTTAACACAGATACGCAGTATTTT
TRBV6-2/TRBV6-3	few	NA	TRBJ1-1	CASSYPQTVVTEAFF	TGTGCCAGCAGTTACCCTCAGACAGTAGTCACTGAAGCTTTCTTT
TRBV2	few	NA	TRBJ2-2	CATKEIWTGELFF	TGTGCCACCAAAGAGATCTGGACCGGGGAGCTGTTTTTT
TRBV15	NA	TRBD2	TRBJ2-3	CATSRGVAGGGTDTQYF	TGTGCCACCAGCAGAGGGGTAGCGGGAGGAGGCACAGATACGCAGTATTTT
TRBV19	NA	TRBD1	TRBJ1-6	CASSKDRGYYSPLHF	TGTGCCAGTAGTAAGGACAGGGGCTACTATTCACCCCTCCACTTT
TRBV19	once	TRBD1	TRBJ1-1	CASSTGTGSEAFF	TGTGCCAGTAGTACCGGGACAGGCTCTGAAGCTTTCTTT
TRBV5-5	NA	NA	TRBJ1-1	CASSFGGLANTEAFF	TGTGCCAGCAGCTTCGGAGGGTTGGCGAACACTGAAGCTTTCTTT